Each of the 24 T cell receptor beta chains below was sequenced from the same sample in a study of T cell responses to AZD1222 COVID-19 vaccine. Measured with immunoSEQ multiplex PCR; TCRdb has only the in-frame clones, and not every one. This table holds about 130,000 clones, about 88% found once. The sample was peripheral blood, taken on day 0 of AZD1222 vaccination. These receptors were collected from an adult in good health.

The DNA for the CDR3 is TGTGCCAGCAGCGCCGGGACAGCCTATAATGAAAAACTGTTTTTT. It specifies CASSAGTAYNEKLFF. The chain recombines TRBV11-2 with TRBJ1-4; 7 bases line up with TRBD1. The CDR3 covers 15 residues. Per the germline V gene, CDR1 is SGHAT and CDR2 is FQNNGV. Germline trimming cut 5 bases from V and 4 bases from J; bases unmatched to any gene: 7.

In its sample, this clone was seen once. The chain links TRBV30 to TRBJ1-5, with 7 bases lining up with TRBD1. The CDR3 sequence is 13 residues long. Germline V lookup: CDR1 GTSNPN, CDR2 SVGIG (reference sequence). The V segment lost 5 bases and the J segment 0 bases; nucleotides outside the gene matches: 1. As DNA, the CDR3 is TGTGCCTGGGGACAGGATAGCAATCAGCCCCAGCATTTT. Protein: CAWGQDSNQPQHF.

This chain uses TRBV5-1 with TRBJ2-5; TRBD2 matches at 14 bases. The V segment lost 0 bases and the J segment 5 bases; nucleotides outside the gene matches: 9. Germline V gene lookup returns CDR1 SGHRS and CDR2 YFSETQ. The CDR3 loop spans 18 amino acids. The CDR3 loop reads CASSLVPLTSGGGETQYF. The CDR3 DNA follows: TGCGCCAGCAGCTTGGTCCCGCTGACTAGCGGGGGGGGTGAGACCCAGTACTTC.

This chain joins TRBV30 and TRBJ2-5; D gene unclear. Germline values: CDR1 GTSNPN, CDR2 SVGIG (reference sequence). The CDR3 extends over 13 amino acids. Between the trimmed V and J ends, which lost 3 bases and 2 bases, there was a span of 10 bases. The CDR3 region has the DNA TGTGCCTGGAGCGAAGGGCCACAAGAGACCCAGTACTTC. It translates to CAWSEGPQETQYF.

V gene TRBV25-1 combines with J gene TRBJ1-2, with a possible D match to TRBD1 (5 bases). The CDR3 is 16 residues long. The germline gives CDR1 MGHDK, CDR2 SYGVNS. Trimming stripped 1 base from V and 1 base from J, with 13 bases between. The CDR3 nucleotides are TGTGCCAGCAGTGAATCCGGGACTAATGTTAACTATGGCTACACCTTC. This gives the protein CASSESGTNVNYGYTF.

The V gene is TRBV5-1, the J gene TRBJ1-1; 9 nucleotides line up with TRBD1. The CDR3 runs to 15 residues. V trimming: 4 bases; J trimming: 3 bases; junction bases outside the gene matches: 7. Germline CDR1 reads SGHRS; CDR2 reads YFSETQ. CDR3 nucleotide sequence: TGCGCCAGCAGCGCCAGGACAGGGGAATACACTGAAGCTTTCTTT. Its translation: CASSARTGEYTEAFF.

The chain joins TRBV14 to TRBJ1-2, with D unresolved. The germline V gene has CDR1 SGHDN and CDR2 FVKESK. The CDR3 is 14 amino acids. The V and J ends lost 1 base and 4 bases respectively, with 10 bases between them. The CDR3 here is CASSQVQSGYGYTF. The CDR3 coding sequence is TGTGCCAGCAGCCAAGTTCAGTCTGGCTATGGCTACACCTTC.

The V call is TRBV19, the J call TRBJ2-7, with D perhaps TRBD1 or TRBD2 (5 bases each). The CDR3 length is 14 residues. Trimming removed 8 bases at V and 3 bases at J, with 17 bases between. Germline-derived CDR1 and CDR2 are LNHDA and SQIVND (reference sequence). CDR3 DNA: TGTGCCAGTGGCGCCGGGACGTTATTCTACGAGCAGTACTTC. Protein: CASGAGTLFYEQYF.

The rearrangement joins TRBV6-5 to TRBJ1-1; TRBD1 aligns across 9 bases. The V segment lost 4 bases and the J segment 5 bases; nucleotides outside the gene matches: 2. The CDR3 has 13 residues. CDR1 MNHEY and CDR2 SVGAGI come from the germline V gene. DNA for the CDR3: TGTGCCAGCAGTTCCGGGACAGGGACTGAAGCTTTCTTT. Its translation: CASSSGTGTEAFF.

The rearrangement joins TRBV7-3 to TRBJ2-7, with D perhaps given as TRBD1 or TRBD2 (5 bases each). Trimming removed 0 bases at V and 5 bases at J, with 5 bases between. CDR1 and CDR2 from the germline V gene are SGHTA and FQGTGA. The CDR3 loop spans 12 amino acids. Written as DNA, the CDR3 is TGTGCCAGCAGCTTAACGGGGGACGAGCAGTACTTC. Residues: CASSLTGDEQYF.

The V gene is TRBV27, the J gene TRBJ2-1; D is unresolved. CDR1 and CDR2 (germline): MNHEY, SMNVEV (reference sequence). V shed 5 bases and J shed 0 bases, with 8 bases lying between them. CDR3 length: 14 amino acids. For the CDR3, the DNA is TGTGCCAGCAGTCCAGGATTCTCCTACAATGAGCAGTTCTTC. Its translation is CASSPGFSYNEQFF.

V gene TRBV28 combines with J gene TRBJ1-1; TRBD1 is a possible D gene (5 bases). Germline CDR1 is MDHEN and CDR2 is SYDVKM. The V and J ends lost 6 bases and 1 base respectively, with 15 bases between them. This CDR3 comprises 15 residues. The DNA of the CDR3 is TGTGCCAGCAGCCTGGGTGGCCAGGGGAACACTGAAGCTTTCTTT. It specifies CASSLGGQGNTEAFF.

As for this clone: The same CDR3 arises from other DNA sequences in this sample as well. The rearrangement links TRBV5-6 to TRBJ2-7, with a weak D call TRBD1 (7 bases). The CDR3 has 13 residues. In germline, CDR1 is SGHDT, CDR2 YYEEEE. V dropped 3 bases and J dropped 4 bases, with 11 bases sitting between them. Written as DNA, the CDR3 is TGTGCCAGCAGCTCGACAGGGAGGTACGAGCAGTACTTC. Protein product: CASSSTGRYEQYF.

This rearrangement joins TRBV5-1 to TRBJ2-1; 9 nucleotides align to TRBD2. This CDR3 has 15 amino acids. With 0 bases clipped from V and 4 bases from J, the junction kept 2 bases outside the gene matches. Germline V gene lookup returns CDR1 SGHRS and CDR2 YFSETQ. This CDR3 is CASSLAAGGYNEQFF. Written as DNA, the CDR3 is TGCGCCAGCAGCTTGGCGGCGGGAGGGTACAATGAGCAGTTCTTC. Together with reference TRBV5-1 and TRBJ2-1, the CDR3 gives the full variable domain: KAGVTQTPRYLIKTRGQQVTLSCSPISGHRSVSWYQQTPGQGLQFLFEYFSETQRNKGNFPGRFSGRQFSNSRSEMNVSTLELGDSALYLCASSLAAGGYNEQFFGPGTRLTVL.

On this clone: This specimen includes other DNA sequences encoding the same CDR3. The chain links TRBV18 to TRBJ1-2, with D perhaps matching TRBD1 (5 bases). CDR3 length equals 14 residues. The V end was cut by 1 base, the J end by 1 base, with 7 bases between. In germline, CDR1 is KGHSH, CDR2 LQKENI. DNA for the CDR3: TGTGCCAGCTCACCACAAGGGGATAACTATGGCTACACCTTC. Residues: CASSPQGDNYGYTF.

The CDR3 reads CASSLTAGVEQYF. DNA for the CDR3: TGTGCCAGCAGCTTAACGGCGGGGGTTGAGCAGTACTTC. The gene calls are TRBV7-3 and TRBJ2-7; TRBD2 aligns across 7 bases. Germline CDR1 SGHTA, CDR2 FQGTGA. This CDR3 comprises 13 residues. J gave up 7 bases and V 0 bases, and 3 bases lay outside the gene matches.

The chain uses TRBV3-1 (or the pseudogene TRBV3-2) and TRBJ1-3; TRBD1 matches 8 bases. This CDR3 is built from 16 residues. V shed 1 base, J shed 5 bases, and the junction held 7 bases outside the gene matches. Germline CDR1 reads LGHDT; CDR2 reads YNNKEL (reference sequence). The CDR3 DNA follows: TGTGCCAGCAGCCAAGGGCTCGGACAGGGAAGAAACACCATATATTTT. It specifies CASSQGLGQGRNTIYF.

This chain joins TRBV24-1 and TRBJ2-7; D is uncertain. The V end was cut by 4 bases, the J end by 3 bases, with 12 bases between. The germline gives CDR1 KGHDR, CDR2 SFDVKD. The CDR3 is made up of 14 amino acids. DNA for the CDR3: TGTGCCACCAGTGACCCAAAGGGTGGCTACGAGCAGTACTTC. This sequence encodes CATSDPKGGYEQYF.

The chain has TRBV4-1 and TRBJ2-7; D is unresolved. Germline V gives CDR1 MGHRA, CDR2 YSYEKL. The CDR3 spans 16 residues. The V end lost 2 bases, the J end lost 4 bases, and 18 bases lay between the germline ends. In DNA form, the CDR3 reads TGCGCCAGCAGCCAAATTCAAGGTCAGTTACAGTACGAGCAGTACTTC. It specifies CASSQIQGQLQYEQYF.

V gene TRBV19 combines with J gene TRBJ2-3; 7 nucleotides agree with TRBD1. The CDR3 has 17 amino acids. Trimming took 3 bases from V and 0 from J; bases not matched to a gene: 9. Per the germline V gene, CDR1 is LNHDA and CDR2 is SQIVND (reference sequence). The CDR3 DNA reads as TGTGCCAGTAGTATCCGGGCAGGGGGTCCTAGCACAGATACGCAGTATTTT. This gives the protein CASSIRAGGPSTDTQYF.

As for this clone: Germline and junction disagree at one end, which may indicate a read error. The chain recombines TRBV4-1 with TRBJ1-1; TRBD1 is a possible D gene (5 bases). From germline, CDR1 is MGHRA and CDR2 YSYEKL. The length of the CDR3 is 14 residues. The CDR3 region has the DNA TGCGCCAGCAGTCAAGGTAGGGGTCACACTGAAGCTTTCTTT. This sequence encodes CASSQGRGHTEAFF.

The J gene is TRBJ1-3, the V gene TRBV28; D is unresolved. The CDR3 is 16 amino acids. The germline V gene encodes CDR1 MDHEN and CDR2 SYDVKM. V was trimmed by 1 base and J by 0 bases, leaving 10 bases between them. The DNA of the CDR3 is TGTGCCAGCAGTTTATATCGGGGATCCTCTGGAAACACCATATATTTT. It is translated as CASSLYRGSSGNTIYF.

This clone was observed once. The chain carries TRBV4-2 and TRBJ1-5; D is perhaps TRBD1 (5 bases). The CDR3 is made up of 15 amino acids. The V gene lost 1 base and the J gene lost 3 bases, with 10 bases spanning the gap. Germline V gene data show CDR1 as LGHNA and CDR2 as YNFKEQ. CDR3 nucleotides: TGTGCCAGCAGCCAAGGGGGGGACGCCAATCAGCCCCAGCATTTT. Its translation is CASSQGGDANQPQHF.

V is TRBV6-2 or TRBV6-3 and J is TRBJ2-7; D unclear. V gave up 2 bases and J gave up 3 bases, with 5 bases separating them. There are 12 residues in the CDR3. Germline assignment: CDR1 MNHEY and CDR2 SVGEGT. CDR3 sequence: CASSYAFYEQYF. The CDR3 DNA reads TGTGCCAGCAGTTACGCTTTCTACGAGCAGTACTTC.